This is a list of T cell receptor beta chains from one sample in a study of beta chain features in type 1 diabetes. Clones were sequenced by immunoSEQ multiplex PCR, and TCRdb holds only the in-frame ones, with some missing. This table has some 700,000 clones, roughly an eighth appearing once. The sample consisted of naive CD4+ T cells from blood. These TCRs come from a man younger than 30 with type 1 diabetes. Both conserved end residues are part of each CDR3. The order of the fields is CDR3 protein, V gene, CDR3 length.

CDR3aa: CASSLYRVSYQETQYF; v_gene: TRBV28; len: 16
CDR3aa: CASSVTTEAFF; v_gene: TRBV7-9; len: 11
CDR3aa: CASSVGQDGYTF; v_gene: TRBV9; len: 12
CDR3aa: CASSLVDSRTNYGYTF; v_gene: TRBV5-6; len: 16
CDR3aa: CASSTATDYGYTF; v_gene: TRBV25-1; len: 13
CDR3aa: CASSLSGEIGTEAFF; v_gene: TRBV7-8; len: 15
CDR3aa: CSVEETSRTFFQETQYF; v_gene: TRBV29-1; len: 17
CDR3aa: CSVQSLGPEQYF; v_gene: TRBV29-1; len: 12
CDR3aa: CASSSRSNTEAFF; v_gene: TRBV6-5; len: 13
CDR3aa: CASSHDRGNEQFF; v_gene: TRBV5-4; len: 13
CDR3aa: CASSPPLLNEQFF; v_gene: TRBV5-6; len: 13
CDR3aa: CASSRTMNTEAFF; v_gene: TRBV5-4; len: 13
CDR3aa: CATGRDSSSGNTIYF; v_gene: TRBV15; len: 15
CDR3aa: CASSQDSGTGPYEQYF; v_gene: TRBV4-1; len: 16
CDR3aa: CATSMHNEQFF; v_gene: TRBV15; len: 11
CDR3aa: CATSRPPDWGGSVNEQFF; v_gene: TRBV15; len: 18
CDR3aa: CASSQARSARGGKDTQYF; v_gene: TRBV4-1; len: 18
CDR3aa: CASSTTGMNTEAFF; v_gene: TRBV19; len: 14
CDR3aa: CASRVDGAGLTGELFF; v_gene: TRBV19; len: 16
CDR3aa: CSVVKGETQYF; v_gene: TRBV29-1; len: 11
CDR3aa: CASSKEGSYNEQFF; v_gene: TRBV19; len: 14
CDR3aa: CASRLLTGDNEQFF; v_gene: TRBV5-1; len: 14
CDR3aa: CAWSAGLAGLEQFF; v_gene: TRBV30; len: 14
CDR3aa: CASSLDSSGGNTIYF; v_gene: TRBV5-4; len: 15
CDR3aa: CASSNAPGQGIQYF; v_gene: TRBV6-5; len: 14
CDR3aa: CASSPRDTGETQYF; v_gene: TRBV18; len: 14
CDR3aa: CASSYLTTENTEAFF; v_gene: TRBV2; len: 15
CDR3aa: CASSFRVNTEAFF; v_gene: TRBV27; len: 13
CDR3aa: CSVMAGAETQYF; v_gene: TRBV29-1; len: 12
CDR3aa: CASRDPVYEQYF; v_gene: TRBV6-6; len: 12
CDR3aa: CATIPGSPDYGYTF; v_gene: TRBV28; len: 14
CDR3aa: CASSVGQGPAYGYTF; v_gene: TRBV19; len: 15
CDR3aa: CASSPGRQRGALTDTQYF; v_gene: TRBV4-1; len: 18
CDR3aa: CSVGTGERDEKLFF; v_gene: TRBV29-1; len: 14
CDR3aa: CASSAGVGSGGNTIYF; v_gene: TRBV7-9; len: 16
CDR3aa: CASSLEAGAGANVLTF; v_gene: TRBV7-9; len: 16
CDR3aa: CASSPDRGSSYEQYF; v_gene: TRBV10-2; len: 15
CDR3aa: CASSEQAVSYEQYF; v_gene: TRBV25-1; len: 14
CDR3aa: CASSPQGGPTNEKLFF; v_gene: TRBV9; len: 16
CDR3aa: CASSLEGTVSYEQYF; v_gene: TRBV6-1; len: 15
CDR3aa: CAWSPSQEGYGYTF; v_gene: TRBV30; len: 14
CDR3aa: CAWNREDEQYF; v_gene: TRBV30; len: 11
CDR3aa: CASSLMDSQGYTF; v_gene: TRBV7-3; len: 13
CDR3aa: CSVGGAWDYGYTF; v_gene: TRBV29-1; len: 13
CDR3aa: CASSPISQPQHF; v_gene: TRBV7-9; len: 12
CDR3aa: CASRPAGTGGEGEKLFF; v_gene: TRBV7-9; len: 17
CDR3aa: CASSQDRHNEKLFF; v_gene: TRBV5-4; len: 14
CDR3aa: CASSWTDYGYTF; v_gene: TRBV7-9; len: 12
CDR3aa: CAISEVGFYTDTQYF; v_gene: TRBV2; len: 15
CDR3aa: CASSRTLTYEQYF; v_gene: TRBV19; len: 13
CDR3aa: CASSQEVDKGYTF; v_gene: TRBV4-1; len: 13
CDR3aa: CASSLARTSAYNEQFF; v_gene: TRBV7-8; len: 16
CDR3aa: CAWSMGAATNYGYTF; v_gene: TRBV30; len: 15
CDR3aa: CASSLDWGEQFF; v_gene: TRBV5-4; len: 12
CDR3aa: CASSEAVTSSYNSPLHF; v_gene: TRBV6-1; len: 17